The 20 T cell receptor beta chains listed next were all sequenced from one sample in a study of T cells expressing NK-cell markers. TCRdb reprocessed the 5' RACE reads; each CDR3 protein has one entry and no DNA is given. This sample's table reports about half a million distinct CDR3 sequences. The sample consisted of blood T cells: a sorted CD56 or NKG2C T cell subset, CD4+ or CD8+ T cells, or bulk PBMC T cells (not recorded which). Receptor source: a woman aged 50 to 65 in good health.

This rearrangement joins TRBV9 to TRBJ2-7. The CDR3 has 14 amino acids. Per the germline V gene, CDR1 is SGDLS and CDR2 is YYNGEE. The CDR3 protein is CASSVGVESYEQYF.

V and J are TRBV20-1 and TRBJ2-3; without DNA, the TCRdb call of TRBD1 cannot be checked. This CDR3 region has 13 residues. Looked up from germline, CDR1 is DFQATT and CDR2 is SNEGSKA (reference sequence). The CDR3 loop is CSTTGLRTDTQYF.

The CDR3 reads CASSLSNSPIGELFF. V gene TRBV7-2 combines with J gene TRBJ2-2. This CDR3 is 15 amino acids long. CDR1 and CDR2 from the germline V gene are SGHTA and FQGNSA.

The chain combines TRBV7-2 with TRBJ2-1; TCRdb's D gene call, TRBD2, goes unchecked for lack of DNA. This CDR3 comprises 16 residues. The germline V gene encodes CDR1 SGHTA and CDR2 FQGNSA. CDR3 sequence: CASSLALAGYYNEQFF.

The V call is TRBV24-1, the J call TRBJ2-5; TCRdb reports TRBD1, a call that lacks DNA to check it against. The CDR3 contains 14 residues. Per the germline V gene, CDR1 is KGHDR and CDR2 is SFDVKD. The CDR3 loop reads CATSWGAEQETQYF.

The chain uses TRBV5-1 and TRBJ2-2. Germline V gene lookup returns CDR1 SGHRS and CDR2 YFSETQ. The CDR3 covers 13 residues. The CDR3 here is CASSLQPIGELFF. The variable domain in full, with the rest retrieved from reference TRBV5-1 and TRBJ2-2, is KAGVTQTPRYLIKTRGQQVTLSCSPISGHRSVSWYQQTPGQGLQFLFEYFSETQRNKGNFPGRFSGRQFSNSRSEMNVSTLELGDSALYLCASSLQPIGELFFGEGSRLTVL.

The chain recombines TRBV12-3 or TRBV12-4 with TRBJ1-1. The CDR3 contains 12 residues. This chain's CDR3 is CASSADRSEAFF.

The chain combines TRBV5-1 with TRBJ1-1; the D gene TCRdb calls, TRBD1, cannot be checked with no DNA. Looked up from germline, CDR1 is SGHRS and CDR2 is YFSETQ. The CDR3 covers 14 residues. The CDR3 sequence is CASSSATGVTEAFF.

This chain joins TRBV5-1 and TRBJ1-2; TCRdb designates TRBD1, a call that cannot be tested without DNA. The CDR3 consists of 14 residues. The germline V gene has CDR1 SGHRS and CDR2 YFSETQ. This CDR3 is CASSEPGRGYGYTF.

CDR3: CASTRLPGELFF. J is TRBJ2-2 and V is TRBV7-2. CDR3 length: 12 amino acids. Germline assignment: CDR1 SGHTA and CDR2 FQGNSA.

V gene TRBV5-1 combines with J gene TRBJ2-1; TCRdb proposes TRBD2, but this gene call is untestable without DNA. This CDR3 comprises 11 residues. The germline V gene encodes CDR1 SGHRS and CDR2 YFSETQ. The CDR3 loop reads CASRLTNEQFF.

J is TRBJ1-4 and V is TRBV12-3 or TRBV12-4; TCRdb proposes TRBD1, but this gene call is untestable without DNA. This CDR3 spans 15 amino acids. The CDR3 loop is CASKVDSATNEKLFF.

J is TRBJ2-1 and V is TRBV11-3; TCRdb indicates TRBD1, and absent DNA this call remains unverified. This CDR3 comprises 15 residues. The germline V gene encodes CDR1 SGHNT and CDR2 YENEEA. The chain's CDR3 is CASSLTAHNNNEQFF.

The rearrangement uses TRBV10-3 and TRBJ2-2. In germline, CDR1 is ENHRY, CDR2 SYGVKD. This CDR3 contains 15 residues. The CDR3 loop is CAISDLRANTGELFF.

The V call is TRBV28, the J call TRBJ2-4; with no DNA, the TCRdb D assignment of TRBD1 cannot be verified. The CDR3 has 13 amino acids. Germline-derived CDR1 and CDR2 are MDHEN and SYDVKM. CDR3 sequence: CASSPPPRYIQYF.

This sequence joins TRBV28 and TRBJ1-1; checking the TCRdb D call of TRBD1 is not possible without DNA. The CDR3 contains 15 residues. The germline gives CDR1 MDHEN, CDR2 SYDVKM. CDR3 region: CASSFSGRVGTEAFF.

The V gene is TRBV6-1, the J gene TRBJ2-1; TCRdb proposes TRBD1, but this gene call is untestable without DNA. CDR3 length: 15 residues. CDR1 and CDR2 from the germline V gene are MNHNS and SASEGT. This chain's CDR3 is CASSERGPPPHEQFF.

The chain has TRBV7-2 and TRBJ2-2; as DNA is missing, the TRBD1 call by TCRdb cannot be tested. The germline V gene has CDR1 SGHTA and CDR2 FQGNSA. The CDR3 sequence is 21 residues long. The CDR3 reads CASSLVFGQRRLVPDTGELFF. Together with reference TRBV7-2 and TRBJ2-2, the CDR3 gives the full variable domain: GAGVSQSPSNKVTEKGKDVELRCDPISGHTALYWYRQSLGQGLEFLIYFQGNSAPDKSGLPSDRFSAERTGGSVSTLTIQRTQQEDSAVYLCASSLVFGQRRLVPDTGELFFGEGSRLTVL.

The genes are TRBV5-5 and TRBJ1-6; the D gene TCRdb calls, TRBD1, cannot be checked with no DNA. The CDR3 length is 15 residues. Germline lookup yields CDR1 SGHKS and CDR2 YYEKEE (reference sequence). The CDR3 sequence is CASSFSTGWYSPLHF.

J is TRBJ1-5 and V is TRBV12-3 or TRBV12-4; TCRdb reports TRBD1, a call that lacks DNA to check it against. The CDR3 spans 14 residues. The CDR3 here is CASRGVFSNQPQHF.